This TCR beta chain was retrieved from a study of T cells in Graves' hyperthyroidism and ophthalmopathy. Study in general: Peripheral blood was drawn at first diagnosis, prior to all treatment. The study's findings and limits: Ophthalmopathy onset followed model prediction by a median around 6.6 months.

Clinical symptoms, serum thyroxine and TRAb, thyroid ultrasound and orbital computed tomography together formed the diagnostic basis. CDR3 length: 15 residues. From germline, CDR1 is DFQATT and CDR2 SNEGSKA (reference sequence). The ends lost 1 base at V and 5 bases at J; junction bases unmatched: 6. RNA transcripts were the template for amplifying TCR beta CDR3 regions. First-round RT-PCR with HTBI primers amplified the TCR CDR3 region. MiXCR was run by TCRdb on the multiplex PCR reads, yielding one entry per CDR3 protein. Of hundreds of thousands of distinct CDR3 sequences in the sample, about a fifth were seen once. This clonotype was observed a handful of times. The antigen is not known.

The clonotype comes from a man aged 30-40 years with Graves' ophthalmopathy. The V and J genes are TRBV20-1 and TRBJ2-5, with 11 bases aligning to TRBD2. Sequenced input: blood. The CDR3 protein is CSARAPTSGSETQYF. The CDR3 nucleotides are TGCAGTGCTAGAGCGCCAACTAGCGGGAGTGAGACCCAGTACTTC.